This TCR beta chain was profiled in a study of blood T cell repertoires in COVID-19. Clones were read by immunoSEQ multiplex PCR, and TCRdb kept only the in-frame ones, dropping some. The sample carries 250,000 to 300,000 clones, roughly 86% recorded once. The CDR3 runs 16 residues. Germline assignment: CDR1 MGHRA and CDR2 YSYEKL. After removal of 0 bases from V and 3 bases from J, the junction contained 7 bases not matched to a gene. Assignments of participants to cohorts depended upon their own reported clinical history. Cohort 3 donors were reported recovered after two negative PCRs, clearance, or symptom resolution. This clone was picked up a small number of times.

The specimen was PBMCs or T cells enriched from blood (not recorded which). This chain joins TRBV4-1 and TRBJ2-7, with 8 bases aligning to TRBD2. The TCR originated in a woman aged 25-40 years who had recovered from COVID-19. CDR3 bases: TGCGCCAGCAGCCAAGATAGTCGGGCGGGAGGCTACGAGCAGTACTTC. Protein product: CASSQDSRAGGYEQYF.